A single sample is the source of the 2 T cell receptor beta chains below, sequenced in a study of CXCR4 blockade with PD-1 therapy in pancreatic cancer. Repertoires were generated with immunoSEQ multiplex PCR, while TCRdb's copy carries only in-frame clones and drops some. This sample has about 5,900 clones; roughly 36% occur once, and the top ten carry around 12%. The sequencing input was tumor tissue. These receptors all come from a human donor with pancreatic ductal adenocarcinoma.

This sequence joins TRBV29-1 and TRBJ2-7; the D is unclear. Germline CDR1 reads SQVTM; CDR2 reads ANQGSEA. This CDR3 contains 12 residues. The ends were cut back, 7 bases at V and 6 bases at J, with 16 bases in the middle. This CDR3 is CSGGSGESEQYF. The CDR3 bases are TGCAGCGGGGGATCAGGCGAGAGCGAGCAGTACTTC.

This clone was seen repeatedly, ten times or more. One end of the junction is discordant with germline, which a read error may explain. V is TRBV7-6 and J is TRBJ2-4; D is perhaps TRBD2 (6 bases). The germline V gene has CDR1 SGHVS and CDR2 FNYEAQ. The CDR3 runs 14 residues. The CDR3 loop reads CASSLTRAKNIQYF. CDR3 DNA: TGTGCTAGCAGCTTGACTAGAGCCAAAAACATTCAGTACTTC.